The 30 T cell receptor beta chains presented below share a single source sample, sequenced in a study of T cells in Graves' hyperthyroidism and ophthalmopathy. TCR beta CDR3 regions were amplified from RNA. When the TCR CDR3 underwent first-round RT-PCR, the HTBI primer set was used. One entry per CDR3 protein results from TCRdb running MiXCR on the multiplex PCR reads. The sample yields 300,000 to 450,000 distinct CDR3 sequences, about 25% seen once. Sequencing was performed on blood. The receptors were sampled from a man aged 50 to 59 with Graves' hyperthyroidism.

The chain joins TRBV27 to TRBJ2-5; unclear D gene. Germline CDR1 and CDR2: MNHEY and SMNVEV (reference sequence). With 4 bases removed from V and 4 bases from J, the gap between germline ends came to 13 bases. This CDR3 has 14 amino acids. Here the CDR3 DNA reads TGTGCCAGCAGTTCCCCTTTTCGGCCAGAGACCCAGTACTTC. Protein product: CASSSPFRPETQYF.

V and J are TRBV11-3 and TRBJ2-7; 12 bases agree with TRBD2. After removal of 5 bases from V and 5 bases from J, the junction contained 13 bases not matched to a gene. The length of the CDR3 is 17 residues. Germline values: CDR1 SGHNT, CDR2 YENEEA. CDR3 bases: TGTGCCAGCAGCCCAGACCTACTAGCGGGAGGAGGCAACGAGCAGTACTTC. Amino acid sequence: CASSPDLLAGGGNEQYF.

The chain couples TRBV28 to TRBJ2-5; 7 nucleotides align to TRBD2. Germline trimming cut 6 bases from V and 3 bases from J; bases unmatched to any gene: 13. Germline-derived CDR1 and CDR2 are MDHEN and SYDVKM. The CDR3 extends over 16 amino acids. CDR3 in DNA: TGTGCCAGCAGCCCCCTTTTTGCGGGAGTGGAAGAGACCCAGTACTTC. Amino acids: CASSPLFAGVEETQYF.

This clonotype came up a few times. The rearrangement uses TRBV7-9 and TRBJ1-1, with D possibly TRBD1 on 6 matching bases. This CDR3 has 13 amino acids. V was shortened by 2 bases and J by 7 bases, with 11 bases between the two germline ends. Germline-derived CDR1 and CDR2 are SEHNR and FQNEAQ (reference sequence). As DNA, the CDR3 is TGTGCCAGCAGCTTATCAGGGGCCCTTGAAGCTTTCTTT. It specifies CASSLSGALEAFF.

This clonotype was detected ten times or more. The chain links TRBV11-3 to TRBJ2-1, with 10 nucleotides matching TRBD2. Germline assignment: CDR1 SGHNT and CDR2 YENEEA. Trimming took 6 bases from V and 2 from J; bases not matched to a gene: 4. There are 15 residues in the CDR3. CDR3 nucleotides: TGTGCCAGCAGATCTACTAGCGGGGCCTACAATGAGCAGTTCTTC. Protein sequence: CASRSTSGAYNEQFF.

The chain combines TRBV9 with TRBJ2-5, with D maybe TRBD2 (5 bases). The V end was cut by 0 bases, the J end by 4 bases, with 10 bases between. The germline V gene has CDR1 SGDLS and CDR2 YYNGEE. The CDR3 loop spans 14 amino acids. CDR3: CASSVEIGGETQYF. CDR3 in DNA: TGTGCCAGCAGCGTAGAAATAGGAGGAGAGACCCAGTACTTC.

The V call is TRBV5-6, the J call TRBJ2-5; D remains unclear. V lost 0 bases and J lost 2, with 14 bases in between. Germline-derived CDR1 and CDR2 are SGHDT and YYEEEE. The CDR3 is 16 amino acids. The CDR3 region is CASSLVGVGFQETQYF. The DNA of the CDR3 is TGTGCCAGCAGCTTGGTCGGAGTGGGGTTTCAAGAGACCCAGTACTTC.

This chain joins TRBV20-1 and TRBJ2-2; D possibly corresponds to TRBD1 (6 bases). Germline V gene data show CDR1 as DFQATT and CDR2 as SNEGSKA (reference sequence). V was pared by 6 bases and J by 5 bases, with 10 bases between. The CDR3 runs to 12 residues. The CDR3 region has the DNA TGCAGTGCAACTACAGGGACCGGGGAGCTGTTTTTT. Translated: CSATTGTGELFF.

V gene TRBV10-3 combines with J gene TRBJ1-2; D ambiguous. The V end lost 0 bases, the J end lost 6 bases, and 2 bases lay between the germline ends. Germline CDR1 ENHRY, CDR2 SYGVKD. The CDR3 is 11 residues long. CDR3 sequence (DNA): TGTGCCATCAGTGAGTCGGATGGCTACACCTTC. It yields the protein CAISESDGYTF.

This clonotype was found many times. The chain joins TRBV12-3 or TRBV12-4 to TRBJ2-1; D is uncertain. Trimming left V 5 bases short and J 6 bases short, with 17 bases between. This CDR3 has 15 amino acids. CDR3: CASSASDPRRNEQFF. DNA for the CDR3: TGTGCCAGCAGTGCTTCGGACCCGCGTCGCAATGAGCAGTTCTTC.

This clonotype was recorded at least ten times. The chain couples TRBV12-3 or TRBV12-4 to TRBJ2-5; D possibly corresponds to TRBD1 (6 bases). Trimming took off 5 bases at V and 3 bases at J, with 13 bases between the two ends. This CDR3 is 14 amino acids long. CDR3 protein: CASSKQGRKETQYF. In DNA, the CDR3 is TGTGCCAGCAGTAAACAGGGTCGTAAAGAGACCCAGTACTTC.

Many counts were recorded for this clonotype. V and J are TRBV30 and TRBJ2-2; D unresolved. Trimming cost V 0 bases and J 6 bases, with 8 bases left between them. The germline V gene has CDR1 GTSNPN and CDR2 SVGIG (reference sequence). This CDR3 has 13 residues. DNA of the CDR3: TGTGCCTGGAGTGTAAGCCGTTCCGGGGAGCTGTTTTTT. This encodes CAWSVSRSGELFF.

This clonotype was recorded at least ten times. In DNA, the CDR3 is TGTGCCAGCAGCCCAGGACTAGCGCTTCCCTACGAGCAGTACTTC. Translating gives CASSPGLALPYEQYF. The chain uses TRBV7-9 and TRBJ2-7, with 9 bases identical to TRBD2. The germline V gene has CDR1 SEHNR and CDR2 FQNEAQ (reference sequence). The V gene end was trimmed by 5 bases and the J gene end by 2 bases; junction bases not matched to a gene: 7. The CDR3 is 15 residues long.

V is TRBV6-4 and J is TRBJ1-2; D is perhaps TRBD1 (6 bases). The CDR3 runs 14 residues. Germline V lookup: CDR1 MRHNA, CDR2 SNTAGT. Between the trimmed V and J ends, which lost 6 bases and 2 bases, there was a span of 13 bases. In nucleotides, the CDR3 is TGTGCCAGCAGGCTTACAGGGAACAACTATGGCTACACCTTC. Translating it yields CASRLTGNNYGYTF.

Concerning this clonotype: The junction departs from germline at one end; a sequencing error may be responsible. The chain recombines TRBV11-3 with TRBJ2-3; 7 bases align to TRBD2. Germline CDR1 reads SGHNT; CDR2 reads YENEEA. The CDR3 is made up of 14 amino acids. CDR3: CTSSLGGSTDTQYF. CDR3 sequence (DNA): TGTACCAGCAGCTTAGGCGGGAGCACTGACACGCAGTATTTT.

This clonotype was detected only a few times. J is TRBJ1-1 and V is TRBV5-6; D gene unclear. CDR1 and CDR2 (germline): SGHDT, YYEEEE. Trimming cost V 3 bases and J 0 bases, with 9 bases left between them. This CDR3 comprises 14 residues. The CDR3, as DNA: TGTGCCAGCAGCTCCCCGCGAGTGAACACTGAAGCTTTCTTT. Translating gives CASSSPRVNTEAFF.

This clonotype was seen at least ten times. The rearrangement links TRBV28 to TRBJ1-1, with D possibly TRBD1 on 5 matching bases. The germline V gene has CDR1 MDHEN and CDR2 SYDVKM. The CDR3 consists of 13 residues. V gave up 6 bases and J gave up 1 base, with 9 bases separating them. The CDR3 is CASRDGGNTEAFF. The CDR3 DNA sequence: TGTGCCAGCAGAGACGGGGGGAACACTGAAGCTTTCTTT.

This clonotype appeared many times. CDR3 in DNA: TGTGCCAGCAGTTCGAGGGGGACTGAAGCTTTCTTT. Protein: CASSSRGTEAFF. The rearrangement joins TRBV6-1 to TRBJ1-1, with D possibly being TRBD1 (6 bases). V was cut by 5 bases and J by 5 bases, with 9 bases left in between. Germline V CDR1 and CDR2: MNHNS, SASEGT. This CDR3 region has 12 residues.

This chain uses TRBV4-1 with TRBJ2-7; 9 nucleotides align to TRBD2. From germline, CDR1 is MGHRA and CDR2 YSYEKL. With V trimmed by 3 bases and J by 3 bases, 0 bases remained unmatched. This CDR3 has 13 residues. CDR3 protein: CASSQREGYEQYF. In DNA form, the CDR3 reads TGCGCCAGCAGCCAGCGGGAGGGCTACGAGCAGTACTTC.

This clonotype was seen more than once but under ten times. The chain's CDR3 is CASSLTGVGANVLTF. The CDR3 nucleotides read TGTGCCAGCAGCCTCACAGGGGTCGGGGCCAACGTCCTGACTTTC. This rearrangement joins TRBV2 to TRBJ2-6, with 7 bases fitting TRBD1. Per the germline V gene, CDR1 is SNHLY and CDR2 is FYNNEI. The CDR3 is made up of 15 amino acids. The V gene end was trimmed by 6 bases and the J gene end by 4 bases; junction bases not matched to a gene: 6.

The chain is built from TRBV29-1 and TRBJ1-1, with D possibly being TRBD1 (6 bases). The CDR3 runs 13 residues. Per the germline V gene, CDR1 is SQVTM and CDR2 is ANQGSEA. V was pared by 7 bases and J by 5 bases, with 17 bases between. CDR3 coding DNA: TGCAGCGGCCTGGGGTCAGGGGAGACTGAAGCTTTCTTT. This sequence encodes CSGLGSGETEAFF.

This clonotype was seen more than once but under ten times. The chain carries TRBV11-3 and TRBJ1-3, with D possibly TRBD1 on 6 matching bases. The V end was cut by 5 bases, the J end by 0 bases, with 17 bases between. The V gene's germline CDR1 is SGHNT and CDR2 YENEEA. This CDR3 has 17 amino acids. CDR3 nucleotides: TGTGCCAGCAGCCAGGCGTGGGGGGCCAGCTCTGGAAACACCATATATTTT. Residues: CASSQAWGASSGNTIYF.

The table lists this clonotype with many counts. This chain's CDR3 is CASSLEPSPLYEQYF. The CDR3 DNA sequence: TGTGCCAGCAGCTTAGAGCCTAGTCCCTTATACGAGCAGTACTTC. This sequence joins TRBV7-9 and TRBJ2-7, with D hard to call. V lost 1 base and J 4 bases, leaving 14 bases between the germline ends. Germline values: CDR1 SEHNR, CDR2 FQNEAQ (reference sequence). This CDR3 is 15 amino acids long.

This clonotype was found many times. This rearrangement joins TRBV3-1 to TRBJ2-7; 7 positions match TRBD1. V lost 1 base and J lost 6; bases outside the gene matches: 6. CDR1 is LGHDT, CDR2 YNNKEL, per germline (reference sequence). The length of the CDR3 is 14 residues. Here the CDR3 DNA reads TGTGCCAGCAGCCAAGGTGGCAGGGGGAGCGAGCAGTACTTC. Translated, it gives CASSQGGRGSEQYF.

CDR3 amino acids: CAIKHDDLGETQYF. The CDR3 DNA reads TGTGCCATCAAGCACGATGACCTGGGGGAGACCCAGTACTTC. The chain employs TRBV10-3 and TRBJ2-5; no definite D call. V was clipped by 7 bases and J by 5 bases, with 17 bases between them. There are 14 residues in the CDR3. The germline V gene has CDR1 ENHRY and CDR2 SYGVKD.

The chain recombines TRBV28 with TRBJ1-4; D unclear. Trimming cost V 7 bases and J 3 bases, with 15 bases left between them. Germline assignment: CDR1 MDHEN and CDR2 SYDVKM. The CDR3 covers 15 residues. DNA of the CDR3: TGTGCCAGCACTCTCACCCCCAGTCCTAATGAAAAACTGTTTTTT. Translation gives CASTLTPSPNEKLFF.

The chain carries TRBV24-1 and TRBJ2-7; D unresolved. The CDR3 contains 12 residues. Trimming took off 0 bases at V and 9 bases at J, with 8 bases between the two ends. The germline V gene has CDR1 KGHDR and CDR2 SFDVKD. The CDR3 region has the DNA TGTGCCACCAGTGATTTGTCGACCAGGCAGTACTTC. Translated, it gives CATSDLSTRQYF.

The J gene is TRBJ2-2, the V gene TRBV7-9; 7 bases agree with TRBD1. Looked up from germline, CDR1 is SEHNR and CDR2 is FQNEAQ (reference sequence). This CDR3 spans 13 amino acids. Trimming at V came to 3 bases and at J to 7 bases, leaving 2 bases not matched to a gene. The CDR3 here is CASSFDRVGELFF. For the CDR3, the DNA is TGTGCCAGCAGCTTTGACAGGGTCGGGGAGCTGTTTTTT.

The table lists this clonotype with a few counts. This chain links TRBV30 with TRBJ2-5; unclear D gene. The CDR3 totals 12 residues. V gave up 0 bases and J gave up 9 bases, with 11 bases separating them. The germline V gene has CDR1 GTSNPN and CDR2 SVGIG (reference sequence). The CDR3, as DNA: TGTGCCTGGAGTGTAAGGCCCGCGGCCCAGTACTTC. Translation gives CAWSVRPAAQYF.

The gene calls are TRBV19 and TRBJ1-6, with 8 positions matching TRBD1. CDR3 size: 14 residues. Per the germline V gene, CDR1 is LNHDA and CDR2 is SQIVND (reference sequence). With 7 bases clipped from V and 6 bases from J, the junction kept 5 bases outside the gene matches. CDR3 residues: CASNEGQVNSPLHF. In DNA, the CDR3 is TGTGCCAGTAACGAGGGACAGGTTAATTCACCCCTCCACTTT.